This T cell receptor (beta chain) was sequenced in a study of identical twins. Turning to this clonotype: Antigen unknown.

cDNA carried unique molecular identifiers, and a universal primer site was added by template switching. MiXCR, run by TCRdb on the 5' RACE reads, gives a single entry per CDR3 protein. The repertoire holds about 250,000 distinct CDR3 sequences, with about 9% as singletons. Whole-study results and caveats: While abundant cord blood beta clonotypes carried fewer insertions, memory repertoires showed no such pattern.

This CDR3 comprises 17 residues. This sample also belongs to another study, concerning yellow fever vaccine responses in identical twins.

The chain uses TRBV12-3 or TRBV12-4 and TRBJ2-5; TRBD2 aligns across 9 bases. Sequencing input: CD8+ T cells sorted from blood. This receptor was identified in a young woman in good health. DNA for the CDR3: TGTACCATCAGTCAAAGGGGGACTAGCTTCTACCAAGAGACCCAGTACTTC. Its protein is CTISQRGTSFYQETQYF.